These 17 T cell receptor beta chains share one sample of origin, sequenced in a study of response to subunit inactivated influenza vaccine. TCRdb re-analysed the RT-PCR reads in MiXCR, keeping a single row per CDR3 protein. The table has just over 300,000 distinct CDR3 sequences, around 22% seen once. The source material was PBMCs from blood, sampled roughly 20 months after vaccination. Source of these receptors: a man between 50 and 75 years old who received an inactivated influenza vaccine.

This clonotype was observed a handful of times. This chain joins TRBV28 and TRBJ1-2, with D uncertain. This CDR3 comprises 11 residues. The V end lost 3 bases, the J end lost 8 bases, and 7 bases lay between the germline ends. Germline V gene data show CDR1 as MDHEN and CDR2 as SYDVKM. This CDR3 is CASSFRRGYTF. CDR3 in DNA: TGTGCCAGCAGTTTCCGGCGAGGCTACACCTTC.

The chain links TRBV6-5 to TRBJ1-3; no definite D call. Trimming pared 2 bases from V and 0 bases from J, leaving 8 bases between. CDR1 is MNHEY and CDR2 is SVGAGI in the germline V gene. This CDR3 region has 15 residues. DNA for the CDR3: TGTGCCAGCAGTTACGACGGTGGCTCTGGAAACACCATATATTTT. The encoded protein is CASSYDGGSGNTIYF.

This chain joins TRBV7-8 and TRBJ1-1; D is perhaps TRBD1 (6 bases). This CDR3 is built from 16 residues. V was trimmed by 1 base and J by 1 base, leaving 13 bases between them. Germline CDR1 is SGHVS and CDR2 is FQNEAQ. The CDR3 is CASSLGVSGQNTEAFF. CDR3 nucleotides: TGTGCCAGCAGCTTAGGAGTCTCGGGACAGAACACTGAAGCTTTCTTT.

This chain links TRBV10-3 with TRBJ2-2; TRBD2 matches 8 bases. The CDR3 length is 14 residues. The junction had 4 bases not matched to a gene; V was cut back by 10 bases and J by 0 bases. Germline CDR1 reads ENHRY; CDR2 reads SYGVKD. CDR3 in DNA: TGTGCCACCCGGGGGGGCTCGAACACCGGGGAGCTGTTTTTT. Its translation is CATRGGSNTGELFF.

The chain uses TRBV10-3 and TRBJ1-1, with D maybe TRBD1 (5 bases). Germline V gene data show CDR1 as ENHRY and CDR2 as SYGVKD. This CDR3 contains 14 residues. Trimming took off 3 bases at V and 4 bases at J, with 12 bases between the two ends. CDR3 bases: TGTGCCATCAGTGATGGGCAGGGAAGCACTGAAGCTTTCTTT. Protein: CAISDGQGSTEAFF.

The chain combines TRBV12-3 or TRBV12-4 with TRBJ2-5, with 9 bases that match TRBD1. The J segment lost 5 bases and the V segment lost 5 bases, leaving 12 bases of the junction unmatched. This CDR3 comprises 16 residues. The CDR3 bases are TGTGCCAGCAGTGCACAGGGGGCGCGGCGTCGGGAGACCCAGTACTTC. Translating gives CASSAQGARRRETQYF.

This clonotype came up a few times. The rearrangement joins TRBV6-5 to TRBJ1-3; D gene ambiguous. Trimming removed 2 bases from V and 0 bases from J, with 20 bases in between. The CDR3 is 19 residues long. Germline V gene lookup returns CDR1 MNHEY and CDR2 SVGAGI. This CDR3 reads CASSYHAGKGSLSGNTIYF. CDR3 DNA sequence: TGTGCCAGCAGTTACCACGCGGGCAAAGGGTCCCTCTCTGGAAACACCATATATTTT.

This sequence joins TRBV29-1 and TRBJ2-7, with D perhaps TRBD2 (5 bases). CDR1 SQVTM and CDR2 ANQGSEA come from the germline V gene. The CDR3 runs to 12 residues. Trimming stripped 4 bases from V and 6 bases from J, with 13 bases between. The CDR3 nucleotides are TGCAGCGTTGTAAGAGGGTCTGCCGAGCAGTACTTC. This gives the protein CSVVRGSAEQYF.

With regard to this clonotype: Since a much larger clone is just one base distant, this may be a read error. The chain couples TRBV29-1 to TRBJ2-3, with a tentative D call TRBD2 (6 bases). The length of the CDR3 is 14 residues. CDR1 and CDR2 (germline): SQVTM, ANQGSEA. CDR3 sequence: CNVRSSGRTDTQYF. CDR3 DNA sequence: TGCAACGTTCGGTCCAGCGGGCGCACAGATACGCAGTATTTT.

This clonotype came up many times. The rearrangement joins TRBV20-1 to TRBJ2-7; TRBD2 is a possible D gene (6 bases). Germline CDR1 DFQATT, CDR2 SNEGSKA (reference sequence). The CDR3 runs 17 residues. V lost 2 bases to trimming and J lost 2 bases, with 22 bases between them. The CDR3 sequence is CSARIAYAGRNPYEQYF. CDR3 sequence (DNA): TGCAGTGCTAGAATCGCGTATGCAGGGAGGAATCCCTACGAGCAGTACTTC.

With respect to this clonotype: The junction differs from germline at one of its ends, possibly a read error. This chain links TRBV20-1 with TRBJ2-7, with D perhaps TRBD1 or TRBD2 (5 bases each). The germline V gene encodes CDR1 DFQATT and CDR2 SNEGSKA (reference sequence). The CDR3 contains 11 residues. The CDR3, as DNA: TGCAGTGCTCTTACCGGGACGGCCCTTTCCTTC. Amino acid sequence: CSALTGTALSF.

CDR3 in amino acids: CASSRDRETYNEQFF. The CDR3 DNA reads TGTGCCAGCAGCCGGGACAGGGAAACCTACAATGAGCAGTTCTTC. The V call is TRBV4-2, the J call TRBJ2-1, with 9 bases matching TRBD1. Per germline, CDR1 LGHNA and CDR2 YNFKEQ. V trimming: 4 bases; J trimming: 2 bases; junction bases outside the gene matches: 3. The CDR3 runs 15 residues.

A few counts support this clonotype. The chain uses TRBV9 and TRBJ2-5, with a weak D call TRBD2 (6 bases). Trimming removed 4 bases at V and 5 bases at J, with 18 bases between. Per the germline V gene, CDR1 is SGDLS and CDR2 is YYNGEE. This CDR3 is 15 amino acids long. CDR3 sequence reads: CASSPSGGASETQYF. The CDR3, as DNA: TGTGCCAGCAGCCCCAGCGGCGGGGCATCGGAGACCCAGTACTTC.

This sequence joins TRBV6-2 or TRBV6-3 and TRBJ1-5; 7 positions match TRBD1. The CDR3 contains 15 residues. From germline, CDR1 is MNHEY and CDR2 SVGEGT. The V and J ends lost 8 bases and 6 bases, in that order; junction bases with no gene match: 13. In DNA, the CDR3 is TGTGCCAGCGCAAATATCCACAGGGGAAGTCAGCCCCAGCATTTT. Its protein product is CASANIHRGSQPQHF.

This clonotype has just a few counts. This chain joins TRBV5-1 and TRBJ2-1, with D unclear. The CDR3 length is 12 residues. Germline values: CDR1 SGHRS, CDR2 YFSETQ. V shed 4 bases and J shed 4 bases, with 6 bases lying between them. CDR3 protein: CASSVSYNEQFF. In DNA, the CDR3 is TGCGCCAGCAGCGTATCTTACAATGAGCAGTTCTTC.

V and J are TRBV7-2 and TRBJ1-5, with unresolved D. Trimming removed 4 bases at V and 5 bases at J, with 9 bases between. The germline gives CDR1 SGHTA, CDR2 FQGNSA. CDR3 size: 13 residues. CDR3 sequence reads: CASSYLPDQPQHF. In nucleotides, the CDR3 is TGTGCCAGCAGCTATTTACCGGATCAGCCCCAGCATTTT.

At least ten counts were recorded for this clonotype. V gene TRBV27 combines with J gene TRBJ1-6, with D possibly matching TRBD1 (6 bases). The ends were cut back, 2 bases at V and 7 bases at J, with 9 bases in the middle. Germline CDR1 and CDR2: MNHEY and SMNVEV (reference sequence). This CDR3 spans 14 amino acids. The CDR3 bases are TGTGCCAGCAGTTTAAGCAGGGGCAATTCACCCCTCCACTTT. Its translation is CASSLSRGNSPLHF.